This is a list of T cell receptor beta chains from one sample in a study of control samples from healthy donors and cancer patients. TCRdb keeps only in-frame clones here, not all; method: immunoSEQ multiplex PCR. The sample holds around 42,000 clones, around four fifths seen once. The sequenced sample was blood. These TCRs come from a man aged 55 to 70 in good health. Each CDR3 is given with its conserved first and last residue. The D gene is left open where the match is weak. Size tells how often a clone was seen (once, few, many) or the class of an expanded clone, and some rows leave it out.

>.|TRBJ1-5|TRBV6-5|.
TGTGCCAGCAGTTACTCGACCCCAAAAGCTCAGCCCCAGCATTTT
CASSYSTPKAQPQHF
>.|TRBJ1-1|TRBV30|.
TGTGCCTGGAGAAATAAGGGTTGGGCTGAAGCTTTCTTT
CAWRNKGWAEAFF
>.|TRBJ2-1|TRBV9|TRBD2
TGTGCCAGCAGTTCGGTTGGCGGGGGAACCTACAATGAGCAGTTCTTC
CASSSVGGGTYNEQFF
>.|TRBJ2-7|TRBV12-3/TRBV12-4|.
TGTGCCAGCAAAAGCTACTCCTACGAGCAGTACTTC
CASKSYSYEQYF
>.|TRBJ1-2|TRBV5-4|TRBD1
TGTGCCAGCAGCTGGGGGGGACAGGGGGTTCCTGGCTACACCTTC
CASSWGGQGVPGYTF
>.|TRBJ2-7|TRBV2|TRBD1
TGTGCCAGAGCGGCCCCAGGGGGCTCCTACGAGCAGTACTTC
CARAAPGGSYEQYF
>.|TRBJ2-4|TRBV4-1|.
TGCGCCAGCAGCCAAGAAAAGGGCAGGGGGGAGAGTATTCAGTACTTC
CASSQEKGRGESIQYF
>.|TRBJ2-1|TRBV5-1|.
TGCGCCAGCAGCTTGGGTCGCCACAATGAGCAGTTCTTC
CASSLGRHNEQFF
>.|TRBJ1-2|TRBV7-2|.
TGTGCCAGCCGGAGGCAGGAAGATGGCTACACCTTC
CASRRQEDGYTF
>.|TRBJ1-6|TRBV3-1/TRBV3-2|TRBD1
TGTGCCAGCAGCGATAGGACAGGTGGCTATAATTCACCCCTCCACTTT
CASSDRTGGYNSPLHF
>.|TRBJ1-3|TRBV19|.
TGTGCCACCGGCCCTATCGATACCGCTGGAAACACCATATATTTT
CATGPIDTAGNTIYF
>.|TRBJ1-1|TRBV27|.
TGTGCCAGCAGTTTATCGAGCGTTCGGGGCACTGAAGCTTTCTTT
CASSLSSVRGTEAFF
>.|TRBJ2-3|TRBV18|.
TGTGCCAGCTCACCACCGCAAAACACAGATACGCAGTATTTT
CASSPPQNTDTQYF
>.|TRBJ1-2|TRBV6-5|TRBD1
TGTGCCAGCATTAATAATCAGGGGGCGCCTCATGGCTACACCTTC
CASINNQGAPHGYTF
>few|TRBJ2-2|TRBV7-2|TRBD1
TGTGCCAGCAGACGAGAGATGGGACAGTGGGCCGGGGAGCTGTTTTTT
CASRREMGQWAGELFF
>few|TRBJ1-1|TRBV19|TRBD1
TGTGCCAGTAGTATATTGCAGGGGGGGACTGAAGCTTTCTTT
CASSILQGGTEAFF
>.|TRBJ1-2|TRBV6-1|.
TGTGCCAGCAGTGATGGGCCATTTTCTAACTATGGCTACACCTTC
CASSDGPFSNYGYTF
>.|TRBJ1-1|TRBV27|.
TGTGCCAGCAGTTTAGGGTGGGGTGAAGCTTTCTTT
CASSLGWGEAFF
>.|TRBJ2-2|TRBV6-2/TRBV6-3|.
TGTGCCAGCAGTTACTCCGGACCGGAGCTGTTTTTT
CASSYSGPELFF
>.|TRBJ1-1|TRBV7-8|.
TGTGCCAGCAGCCCCCGAATAGTCGGACAGTCCACTGAAGCTTTCTTT
CASSPRIVGQSTEAFF
>.|TRBJ2-5|TRBV2|TRBD1
TGTGCCAGCAGTGCCGGGACAGGGATCCAAGAGACCCAGTACTTC
CASSAGTGIQETQYF
>.|TRBJ1-3|TRBV6-5|.
TGTGCCAGTGACACCAGCTCTGGAAACACCATATATTTT
CASDTSSGNTIYF
>.|TRBJ2-2|TRBV6-6|.
TGTGCCAGCAGTTTATTGGGGAACACCGGGGAGCTGTTTTTT
CASSLLGNTGELFF
>.|TRBJ2-7|TRBV5-5|.
TGTGCCAGCAGCTTGGTACGACATTCCTACGAGCAGTACTTC
CASSLVRHSYEQYF
>few|TRBJ1-4|TRBV18|.
TGTGCCAGCTCACCACGTGAGAATGAAAAACTGTTTTTT
CASSPRENEKLFF
>.|TRBJ1-1|TRBV5-1|.
TGCGCCAGCAAACGGAACACTGAAGCTTTCTTT
CASKRNTEAFF
>.|TRBJ2-1|TRBV30|.
TGTGCCTGGAGTGTACCGGGAATTGGGGGGAGTAGGAATGAGCAGTTCTTC
CAWSVPGIGGSRNEQFF
>.|TRBJ2-2|TRBV6-5|.
TGTGCCAGCATTGCGCAGGGGTACACCGGGGAGCTGTTTTTT
CASIAQGYTGELFF
>few|TRBJ1-2|TRBV24-1|.
TGTGCCACCAGTGACCCTGGACGGACCTATGGCTACACCTTC
CATSDPGRTYGYTF
>.|TRBJ1-4|TRBV5-5|TRBD1
TGTGCCAGCAGCCCGGGACAGTCAGATAATGAAAAACTGTTTTTT
CASSPGQSDNEKLFF
>.|TRBJ2-1|TRBV5-4|.
TGTGCCAGCAGCTTGGATCCGGGGGGCGCTTACAATGAGCAGTTCTTC
CASSLDPGGAYNEQFF
>.|TRBJ1-1|TRBV7-2|.
TGTGCCAGCAGCTTAGCGTCTACACAGGGATGGAACACTGAAGCTTTCTTT
CASSLASTQGWNTEAFF
>.|TRBJ2-7|TRBV28|TRBD2
TGTGCCAGCAGTTTACAATTAAGGTCCGGGACTAGCGGGGTTAGCCCCTACGAGCAGTACTTC
CASSLQLRSGTSGVSPYEQYF
>.|TRBJ1-1|TRBV24-1|.
TGTGCCACCAGAGCCCGGGGGAACACTGAAGCTTTCTTT
CATRARGNTEAFF
>once|TRBJ2-2|TRBV5-4|TRBD2
TGTGCCAGCAGCCCATCGGGGGGGTTCAAGGTGACCGGGGAGCTGTTTTTT
CASSPSGGFKVTGELFF
>.|TRBJ1-1|TRBV5-1|.
TGCGCCAGCAGCCGGGAAGGGGCCACTGAAGCTTTCTTT
CASSREGATEAFF
>.|TRBJ1-2|TRBV2|.
TGTGCCAGCAGTGAAGCACAGATCTATGGCTACACCTTC
CASSEAQIYGYTF
>.|TRBJ1-2|TRBV6-6|.
TGTGCCAGCAGCTCCCAAGCGGGAAACTATGGCTACACCTTC
CASSSQAGNYGYTF
>.|TRBJ1-4|TRBV5-5|.
TGTGCCAGCAGCAGGGGAGCGGGAGAAAAACTGTTTTTT
CASSRGAGEKLFF
>.|TRBJ2-7|TRBV14|.
TGTGCCAGCAGCCAAACGGAAGCCTTCTACGAGCAGTACTTC
CASSQTEAFYEQYF
>.|TRBJ1-5|TRBV27|.
TGTGCCAGCAGTTTCGCCGGTGGGCATAGCAATCAGCCCCAGCATTTT
CASSFAGGHSNQPQHF
>.|TRBJ1-2|TRBV10-3|.
TGTGCCATCAGCTCCGGGACGCTGGACAACTATGGCTACACCTTC
CAISSGTLDNYGYTF
>.|TRBJ2-2|TRBV5-4|.
TGTGCCAGCAGCCCAGGTAGGGCAGGGAGTGACACCGGGGAGCTGTTTTTT
CASSPGRAGSDTGELFF
>.|TRBJ1-1|TRBV6-5|.
TGTGCCAGTTATCCGGAGGGCTTCATGAACACTGAAGCTTTCTTT
CASYPEGFMNTEAFF
>.|TRBJ2-5|TRBV18|.
TGTGCCAGCTCACCACTCCCTGGCAGTCAAGAGACCCAGTACTTC
CASSPLPGSQETQYF
>.|TRBJ2-3|TRBV18|.
TGTGCCAGCTCACCAGAGCAAGATACGCAGTATTTT
CASSPEQDTQYF
>.|TRBJ1-1|TRBV28|.
TGTGCCAGCAGAACCACCAGAGGTGGGGACCTGAACCAAGCTTTCTTT
CASRTTRGGDLNQAFF
>.|TRBJ1-1|TRBV9|.
TGTGCCAGCAGCTATAGCGGGGTGAACACTGAAGCTTTCTTT
CASSYSGVNTEAFF
>.|TRBJ1-4|TRBV7-9|.
TGTGCCAGCAGCTTAGGGGACCAGCGATTGGAAAAACTGTTTTTT
CASSLGDQRLEKLFF
>.|TRBJ2-3|TRBV11-3|TRBD2
TGTGCCAGCAGCTTCGGGGGGGGGAGCACAGATACGCAGTATTTT
CASSFGGGSTDTQYF
>.|TRBJ1-6|TRBV6-2/TRBV6-3|.
TGTGCCAGCAGTTACGGGGGAAAAGCGGCACCCCTCCACTTT
CASSYGGKAAPLHF
>.|TRBJ2-7|TRBV29-1|.
TGCAGCGTTAGGGACGGAGCCTACGAGCAGTACTTC
CSVRDGAYEQYF
>.|TRBJ2-3|TRBV9|.
TGTGCCAGCAGCGCTGGGGGGGCCACAGATACGCAGTATTTT
CASSAGGATDTQYF